The rows below give T cell receptor beta chains drawn from one sample of a study of OX40 agonist ivuxolimab in advanced cancers. Sequenced by immunoSEQ multiplex PCR; TCRdb stores in-frame clones only, minus some. There are 90,000 to 120,000 clones in the sample; 91% occur only once, and about 1.2% lies in the top ten. The material was CD4+ or CD8+ T cells sorted from blood, obtained in a trial of the OX40 agonist ivuxolimab. Receptors originate from an adult with an advanced solid tumor such as melanoma, head and neck, liver or kidney cancer. The CDR3 runs from the conserved cysteine through the conserved F or W. A D gene is named only where the DNA matches it firmly. Clone size is not always given. Where it is, it says once, few, many or a class for expanded clones.

J,D,size,V,DNA,CDR3
TRBJ2-3,-,-,TRBV28,TGTGCCAGCAGTCCTGTGGGGGACCAGCGGACAGATACGCAGTATTTT,CASSPVGDQRTDTQYF
TRBJ2-1,TRBD1,-,TRBV5-1,TGCGCCAGCAACTATCTGGGACAGGGTTTGGATGAGCAGTTCTTC,CASNYLGQGLDEQFF
TRBJ1-1,-,-,TRBV5-5,TGTGCCAGCAGCGCCTACAGGGTAGGCACTGAAGCTTTCTTT,CASSAYRVGTEAFF
TRBJ1-4,TRBD1,-,TRBV5-1,TGCGCCAGCAGCTTGGGCCCCCTCAGGGGGATAACTAATGAAAAACTGTTTTTT,CASSLGPLRGITNEKLFF
TRBJ1-2,-,-,TRBV7-2,TGTGCCAGCAGCTTAATAATAGATATCAACTATGGCTACACCTTC,CASSLIIDINYGYTF
TRBJ2-1,TRBD2,-,TRBV28,TGTGCCAGCAGTTCTCCGGGGGGACTACGCAGCTCCTACAATGAGCAGTTCTTC,CASSSPGGLRSSYNEQFF
TRBJ2-1,TRBD2,-,TRBV27,TGTGCCAGCAGTGTGATAGCGGGAGGCCAGCAGTTCTTC,CASSVIAGGQQFF
TRBJ2-2,TRBD1,-,TRBV6-6,TGTGCCAGCAGGCCGGGACAGGGGGCGCGACTGCTGTTTTTT,CASRPGQGARLLFF
TRBJ2-7,TRBD2,-,TRBV7-7,TGTGCTAGCAGCTTCGGGCTAGCGGGAGCCGAGAACTCCTACGAGCAGTACTTC,CASSFGLAGAENSYEQYF
TRBJ1-1,-,-,TRBV27,TGTGCCAGCAGTTCCGATAGGGACAATCAAGCTTTCTTT,CASSSDRDNQAFF
TRBJ2-6,-,-,TRBV28,TGTGCCAGCAGTCCGCCGTTTGGTGGGGCCAACGTCCTGACTTTC,CASSPPFGGANVLTF
TRBJ1-6,-,-,TRBV7-9,TGTGCCAGCAGCTCGACGGAAGGGGAATCACCCCTCCACTTT,CASSSTEGESPLHF
TRBJ2-1,TRBD2,-,TRBV5-4,TGTGCCAGCAAGCGGGACTCCCGATCGGGTGGTGAGCAGTTCTTC,CASKRDSRSGGEQFF
TRBJ2-1,TRBD2,-,TRBV30,TGTGCCTGGATGGGGACTAGCGGTCGTAGCTCCTACAATGAGCAGTTCTTC,CAWMGTSGRSSYNEQFF
TRBJ1-6,TRBD1,-,TRBV25-1,TGTGCCAGCACTCAGACGGCAGGGGGTCGTTCACCCCTCCACTTT,CASTQTAGGRSPLHF
TRBJ2-3,-,-,TRBV5-8,TGTGCCAGCAGCTTGATGGGAGATACGCAGTATTTT,CASSLMGDTQYF
TRBJ2-1,TRBD2,-,TRBV5-1,TGCGCCAGCAGCTTGAGTTTGGGGACTAGTAATGAGCAGTTCTTC,CASSLSLGTSNEQFF
TRBJ2-3,TRBD2,-,TRBV27,TGTGCCAGCAGGACACTAGCGGGAGTCACAGATACGCAGTATTTT,CASRTLAGVTDTQYF
TRBJ2-7,-,-,TRBV7-9,TGTGCCAGCAGCCGGGACTCCTCCTACGAGCAGTACTTC,CASSRDSSYEQYF
TRBJ2-1,TRBD2,-,TRBV30,TGTGCCTGGTATCCGTGGGGGAGGGCCAGTGAGCAGTTCTTC,CAWYPWGRASEQFF
TRBJ2-7,TRBD1,-,TRBV15,TGTGCCACCAGCAGATCCGGGACAGGGGCTTACGAGCAGTACTTC,CATSRSGTGAYEQYF
TRBJ1-5,TRBD1,-,TRBV28,TGTGCCAGCAGTTTATCGGGACAGGCTCACAGCAATCAGCCCCAGCATTTT,CASSLSGQAHSNQPQHF
TRBJ1-1,-,-,TRBV28,TGTGCCAGCTCGTCCCGGGGCGATACTGAAGCTTTCTTT,CASSSRGDTEAFF
TRBJ2-1,-,-,TRBV19,TGTGCCAGTAGTTCGGCTCCTCAACCGGGGGAGCAGTTCTTC,CASSSAPQPGEQFF
TRBJ1-4,TRBD1,-,TRBV15,TGTGCCACCAGCAGGGACAGGGGATCAACTAATGAAAAACTGTTTTTT,CATSRDRGSTNEKLFF
TRBJ1-1,-,-,TRBV19,TGTGCCAGTAGTATTAATTATAACACTGAAGCTTTCTTT,CASSINYNTEAFF
TRBJ2-1,TRBD2,once,TRBV7-2,TGTGCCAGCAGCCTGGGACTAGGGAAATCGGATGAGCAGTTCTTC,CASSLGLGKSDEQFF
TRBJ2-3,-,-,TRBV30,TGTGCCTGGAGTAGTTCAGATACGCAGTATTTT,CAWSSSDTQYF
TRBJ2-3,-,once,TRBV19,TGTGCCAGTAGTCTTCGAGGAGAAGATACGCAGTATTTT,CASSLRGEDTQYF
TRBJ2-2,TRBD2,-,TRBV9,TGTGCCAGCAGCGTAGCGGCGCCGGGACTAGCGGGAGTACGTGGCACCGGGGAGCTGTTTTTT,CASSVAAPGLAGVRGTGELFF
TRBJ1-2,TRBD1,few,TRBV19,TGTGCCAGTAGTATAGCATGGGACAGTGATGGCTACACCTTC,CASSIAWDSDGYTF
TRBJ2-1,-,-,TRBV5-4,TGTGCCAGCAGCTTGGGTCTACTCCCCTCCTACAATGAGCAGTTCTTC,CASSLGLLPSYNEQFF
TRBJ2-3,-,-,TRBV4-3,TGCGCCAGCAGCCAAGGACCGACGACAGATACGCAGTATTTT,CASSQGPTTDTQYF